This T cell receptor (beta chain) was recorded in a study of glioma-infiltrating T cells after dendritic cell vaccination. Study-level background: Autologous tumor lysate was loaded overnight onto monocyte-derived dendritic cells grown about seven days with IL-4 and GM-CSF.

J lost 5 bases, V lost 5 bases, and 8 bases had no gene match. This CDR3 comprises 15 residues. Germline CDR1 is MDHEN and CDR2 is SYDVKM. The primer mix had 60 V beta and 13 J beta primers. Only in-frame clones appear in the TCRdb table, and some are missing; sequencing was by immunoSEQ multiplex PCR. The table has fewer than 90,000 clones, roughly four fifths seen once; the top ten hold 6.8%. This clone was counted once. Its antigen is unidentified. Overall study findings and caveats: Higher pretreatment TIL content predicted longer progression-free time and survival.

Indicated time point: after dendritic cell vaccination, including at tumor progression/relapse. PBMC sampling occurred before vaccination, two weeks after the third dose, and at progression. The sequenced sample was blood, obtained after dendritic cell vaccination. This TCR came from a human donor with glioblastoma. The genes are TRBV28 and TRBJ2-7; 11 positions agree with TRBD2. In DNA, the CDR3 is TGTGCCAGCAGTCAGCTTAGCGGGGGGGCCCACGAGCAGTACTTC. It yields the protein CASSQLSGGAHEQYF.